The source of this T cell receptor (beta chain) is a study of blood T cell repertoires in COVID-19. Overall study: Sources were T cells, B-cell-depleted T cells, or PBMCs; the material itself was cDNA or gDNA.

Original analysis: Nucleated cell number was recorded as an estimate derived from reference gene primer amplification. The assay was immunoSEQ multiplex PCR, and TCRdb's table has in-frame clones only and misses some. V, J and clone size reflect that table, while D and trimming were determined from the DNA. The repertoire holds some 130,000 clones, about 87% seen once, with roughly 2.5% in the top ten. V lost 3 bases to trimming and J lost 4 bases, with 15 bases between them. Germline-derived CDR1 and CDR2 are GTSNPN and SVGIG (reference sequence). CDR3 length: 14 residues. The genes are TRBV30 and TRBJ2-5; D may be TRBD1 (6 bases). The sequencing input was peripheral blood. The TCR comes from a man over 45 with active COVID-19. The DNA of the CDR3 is TGTGCCTGGAGAGGGCAGGGGAACCTAGAGACCCAGTACTTC. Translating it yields CAWRGQGNLETQYF.